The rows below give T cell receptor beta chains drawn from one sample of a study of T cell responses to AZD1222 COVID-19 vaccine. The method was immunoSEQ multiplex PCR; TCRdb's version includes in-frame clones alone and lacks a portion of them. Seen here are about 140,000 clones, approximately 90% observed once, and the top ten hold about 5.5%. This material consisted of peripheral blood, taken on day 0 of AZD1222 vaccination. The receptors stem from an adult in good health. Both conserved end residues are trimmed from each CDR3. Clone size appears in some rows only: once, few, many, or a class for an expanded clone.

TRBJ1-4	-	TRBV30	AWSGGSNEKLF
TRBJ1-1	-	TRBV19	ASSRWTEAF
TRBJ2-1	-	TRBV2	ASSPRLAGGRVEQF
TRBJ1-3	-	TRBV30	AWTTSLLSGNTIY
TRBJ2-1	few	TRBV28	ASSPRAGVAYNEQF
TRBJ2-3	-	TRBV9	ASSVFQVGTDTQY
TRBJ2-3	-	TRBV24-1	ATSDFRDRGNDAQY
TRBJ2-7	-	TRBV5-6	ASSWRNPTPREQY
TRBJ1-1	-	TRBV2	ASSERGQLNTEAF
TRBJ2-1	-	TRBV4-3	ASSQEASGYNEQF
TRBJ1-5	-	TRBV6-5	ASSYRVPYSNQPQH
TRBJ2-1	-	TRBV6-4	ASSVVAGGPNEQF